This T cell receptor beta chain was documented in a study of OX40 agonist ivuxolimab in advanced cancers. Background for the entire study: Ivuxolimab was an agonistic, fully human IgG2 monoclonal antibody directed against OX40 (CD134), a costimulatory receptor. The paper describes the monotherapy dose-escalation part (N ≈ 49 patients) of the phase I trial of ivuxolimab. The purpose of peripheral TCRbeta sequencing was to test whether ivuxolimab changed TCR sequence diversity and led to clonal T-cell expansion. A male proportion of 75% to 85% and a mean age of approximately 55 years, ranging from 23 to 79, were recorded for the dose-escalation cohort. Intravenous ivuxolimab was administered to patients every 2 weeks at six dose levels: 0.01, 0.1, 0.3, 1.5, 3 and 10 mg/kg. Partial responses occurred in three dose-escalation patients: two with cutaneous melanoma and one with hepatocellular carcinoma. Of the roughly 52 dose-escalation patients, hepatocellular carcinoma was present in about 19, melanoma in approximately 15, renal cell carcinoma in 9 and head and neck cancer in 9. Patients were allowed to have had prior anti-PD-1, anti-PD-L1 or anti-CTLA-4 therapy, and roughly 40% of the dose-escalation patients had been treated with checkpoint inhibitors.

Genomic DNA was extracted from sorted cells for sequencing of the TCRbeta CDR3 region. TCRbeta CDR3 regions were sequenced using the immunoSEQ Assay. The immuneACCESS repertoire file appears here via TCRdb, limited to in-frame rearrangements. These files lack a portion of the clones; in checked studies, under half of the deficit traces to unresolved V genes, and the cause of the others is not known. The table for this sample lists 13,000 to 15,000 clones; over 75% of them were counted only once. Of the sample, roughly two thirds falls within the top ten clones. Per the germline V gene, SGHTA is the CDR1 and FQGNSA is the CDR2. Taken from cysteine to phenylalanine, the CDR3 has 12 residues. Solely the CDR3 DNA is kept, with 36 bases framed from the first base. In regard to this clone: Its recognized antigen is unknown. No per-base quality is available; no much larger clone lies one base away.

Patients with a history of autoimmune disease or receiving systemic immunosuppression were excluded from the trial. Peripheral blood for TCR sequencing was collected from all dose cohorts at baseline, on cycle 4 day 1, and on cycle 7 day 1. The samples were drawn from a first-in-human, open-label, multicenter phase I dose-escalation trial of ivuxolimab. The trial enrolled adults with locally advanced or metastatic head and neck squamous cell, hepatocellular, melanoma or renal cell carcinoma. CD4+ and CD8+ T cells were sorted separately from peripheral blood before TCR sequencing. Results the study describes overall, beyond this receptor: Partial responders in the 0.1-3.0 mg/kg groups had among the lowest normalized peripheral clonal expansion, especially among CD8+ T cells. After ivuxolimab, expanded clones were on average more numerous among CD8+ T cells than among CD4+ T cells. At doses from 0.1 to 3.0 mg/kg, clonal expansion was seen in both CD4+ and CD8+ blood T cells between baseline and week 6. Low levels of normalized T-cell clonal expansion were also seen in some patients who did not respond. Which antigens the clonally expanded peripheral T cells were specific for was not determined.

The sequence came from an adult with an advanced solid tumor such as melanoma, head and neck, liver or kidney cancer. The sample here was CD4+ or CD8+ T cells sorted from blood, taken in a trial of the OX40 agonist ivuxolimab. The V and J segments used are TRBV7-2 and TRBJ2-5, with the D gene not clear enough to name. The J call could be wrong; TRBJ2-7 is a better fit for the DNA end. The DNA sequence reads TGTGCCAGCAGCTTAGGTGGTGGCGAGCAGTACTTC. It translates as CASSLGGGEQYF.